What follows are 27 T cell receptor beta chains derived from one specimen sequenced in a study of response to subunit inactivated influenza vaccine. TCRdb independently ran MiXCR on the RT-PCR reads; one entry per CDR3 protein. The sample contains roughly 550,000 distinct CDR3 sequences, 20% to 25% of which appear only once. In addition, the sample was reused for a study of T cells expressing NK-cell markers. That report notes: Production of TCR beta cDNA relied on 5'RACE template switching with UMIs.

This specimen consisted of CD4+ T cells sorted from PBMCs, obtained approximately 13 days after vaccination. The receptors stem from a man in his forties or fifties who received an inactivated influenza vaccine.

The chain combines TRBV5-1 with TRBJ1-2; a possible D gene is TRBD1 (5 bases). The CDR3 runs 10 residues. Germline-derived CDR1 and CDR2 are SGHRS and YFSETQ. The V end lost 7 bases, the J end lost 8 bases, and 9 bases lay between the germline ends. The CDR3 spells CASQGQGYTF. CDR3 sequence (DNA): TGCGCCAGCCAGGGTCAGGGCTACACCTTC.

The rearrangement uses TRBV6-1 and TRBJ2-3; unclear D gene. This CDR3 has 13 amino acids. Trimming removed 4 bases at V and 6 bases at J, with 11 bases between. CDR1 is MNHNS, CDR2 SASEGT, per germline. The CDR3 nucleotides read TGTGCCAGCAGTGCTCATAGAGAGGATACGCAGTATTTT. Its protein is CASSAHREDTQYF.

This clonotype turned up a few times. The rearrangement uses TRBV15 and TRBJ2-5; 12 bases match TRBD1. The V segment lost 3 bases and the J segment 5 bases; nucleotides outside the gene matches: 4. This CDR3 is built from 15 residues. CDR1 is LNHNV and CDR2 is YYDKDF in the germline V gene (reference sequence). The CDR3 reads CATSSPGTGGETQYF. The CDR3 region has the DNA TGTGCCACCAGCAGTCCAGGGACAGGGGGCGAGACCCAGTACTTC.

The rearrangement links TRBV29-1 to TRBJ1-2, with 7 bases aligning to TRBD1. Germline CDR1 and CDR2: SQVTM and ANQGSEA. The CDR3 is made up of 13 amino acids. With 4 bases clipped from V and 2 bases from J, the junction kept 4 bases outside the gene matches. Written as DNA, the CDR3 is TGCAGCGTTGGAGGGGGCGCCAACTATGGCTACACCTTC. This translates into CSVGGGANYGYTF.

This clonotype was detected a few times. The chain couples TRBV5-8 to TRBJ2-1; 11 nucleotides match TRBD2. V lost 1 base, J lost 6 bases, and 6 bases stayed unmatched. The CDR3 totals 16 residues. Germline CDR1 reads SGHTS; CDR2 reads YDEGEE. In DNA form, the CDR3 reads TGTGCCAGCAGCTTGTTCAGTAGCGGGAGGGCCAATGAGCAGTTCTTC. This translates into CASSLFSSGRANEQFF.

The table lists this clonotype with a few counts. The chain joins TRBV7-2 to TRBJ2-7; D not resolved. Trimming stripped 4 bases from V and 5 bases from J, with 18 bases between. The CDR3 extends over 15 amino acids. The germline V gene has CDR1 SGHTA and CDR2 FQGNSA. The CDR3, as DNA: TGTGCCAGCAGCTCCGACGTGCGCACGCCCAACGAGCAGTACTTC. It translates to CASSSDVRTPNEQYF.

The rearrangement joins TRBV10-3 to TRBJ2-5; D gene ambiguous. The CDR3 contains 16 residues. V lost 0 bases, J lost 2 bases, and 13 bases lay in between. Germline CDR1 is ENHRY and CDR2 is SYGVKD. The CDR3 loop is CAISESKGQPQETQYF. CDR3 nucleotide sequence: TGTGCCATCAGTGAGTCGAAAGGGCAGCCACAAGAGACCCAGTACTTC.

The chain employs TRBV3-1 and TRBJ2-5; D call uncertain. The CDR3 has 13 amino acids. The V end lost 1 base, the J end lost 7 bases, and 10 bases lay between the germline ends. Germline CDR1 LGHDT, CDR2 YNNKEL (reference sequence). The CDR3 is CASSQAQSLTQYF. CDR3 bases: TGTGCCAGCAGCCAAGCTCAGTCCTTGACCCAGTACTTC.

The CDR3 nucleotides read TGTGCCAGCTCACCGTGGGGGCCGGCTGTCACCGGGGAGCTGTTTTTT. Translating gives CASSPWGPAVTGELFF. This chain connects TRBV18 to TRBJ2-2; D possibly corresponds to TRBD1 (6 bases). The V end was cut by 3 bases, the J end by 4 bases, with 15 bases between. This CDR3 spans 16 amino acids. Germline-derived CDR1 and CDR2 are KGHSH and LQKENI.

The chain has TRBV15 and TRBJ2-7; D possibly corresponds to TRBD2 (6 bases). V was trimmed by 5 bases and J by 2 bases, leaving 16 bases between them. Germline values: CDR1 LNHNV, CDR2 YYDKDF (reference sequence). The CDR3 runs to 15 residues. The CDR3 DNA reads as TGTGCCACCAGCCCGAGGCGGGACGGAGCCTACGAGCAGTACTTC. Translation gives CATSPRRDGAYEQYF.

The rearrangement uses TRBV10-2 and TRBJ1-2, with 7 positions matching TRBD1. From germline, CDR1 is WSHSY and CDR2 SAAADI. Trimming took 8 bases from V and 8 from J; bases not matched to a gene: 14. The CDR3 has 14 residues. CDR3 bases: TGCGCCAGCCGGTCGGGACAGTTGGACAAGGGCTACACCTTC. It translates to CASRSGQLDKGYTF.

This clonotype was detected only a few times. This chain links TRBV15 with TRBJ2-1, with 9 bases aligning to TRBD2. This CDR3 is 17 amino acids long. Looked up from germline, CDR1 is LNHNV and CDR2 is YYDKDF (reference sequence). V gave up 0 bases and J gave up 11 bases; unmatched junction bases: 14. The CDR3 DNA sequence: TGTGCCACCAGCAGAGATATAGATAGCGGGGGAAGAAGTAAGCAGTTCTTC. Translating it yields CATSRDIDSGGRSKQFF.

This clonotype was counted at least ten times. This chain uses TRBV6-5 with TRBJ1-4; unclear D gene. The length of the CDR3 is 14 residues. Germline V gives CDR1 MNHEY, CDR2 SVGAGI. With 4 bases removed from V and 0 bases from J, the gap between germline ends came to 6 bases. The CDR3 loop reads CASSSPATNEKLFF. The CDR3 bases are TGTGCCAGCAGTTCGCCAGCAACTAATGAAAAACTGTTTTTT.

The chain links TRBV6-6 to TRBJ1-1; D gene ambiguous. Germline V CDR1 and CDR2: MNHNY, SVGAGI (reference sequence). The CDR3 is made up of 13 amino acids. V was trimmed by 6 bases and J by 0 bases, leaving 8 bases between them. The CDR3 here is CASSRRMNTEAFF. The CDR3 DNA reads TGTGCCAGCAGCCGGAGGATGAACACTGAAGCTTTCTTT.

This sequence joins TRBV6-2 or TRBV6-3 and TRBJ1-1; 7 bases line up with TRBD1. The CDR3 length is 14 residues. With V trimmed by 6 bases and J by 2 bases, 6 bases remained unmatched. CDR1 is MNHEY and CDR2 is SVGEGT in the germline V gene. Here the CDR3 reads CASRPGTVNTEAFF. The CDR3 DNA reads as TGTGCCAGCAGACCTGGGACAGTTAACACTGAAGCTTTCTTT.

The V call is TRBV7-9, the J call TRBJ2-1; 10 nucleotides line up with TRBD2. The CDR3 runs 14 residues. Germline V lookup: CDR1 SEHNR, CDR2 FQNEAQ (reference sequence). Trimming at V came to 5 bases and at J to 15 bases, leaving 13 bases not matched to a gene. The CDR3 sequence is CASSQLVAGGHPFF. In nucleotides, the CDR3 is TGTGCCAGCAGCCAACTTGTAGCGGGGGGCCACCCGTTCTTC.

V usage is TRBV3-1 and J usage is TRBJ2-3; no reliable D call. The CDR3 extends over 14 amino acids. Germline V gives CDR1 LGHDT, CDR2 YNNKEL (reference sequence). Trimming took off 1 base at V and 4 bases at J, with 9 bases between the two ends. CDR3 in amino acids: CASSQAVKADTQYF. The CDR3 DNA sequence: TGTGCCAGCAGCCAAGCCGTTAAAGCAGATACGCAGTATTTT.

The V gene is TRBV9, the J gene TRBJ2-1, with 7 positions matching TRBD1. Germline V gives CDR1 SGDLS, CDR2 YYNGEE. V dropped 4 bases and J dropped 3; count of bases not matched to a gene: 10. This CDR3 spans 16 amino acids. This chain's CDR3 is CASSLHTGALYNEQFF. CDR3 DNA sequence: TGTGCCAGCAGCTTGCATACAGGGGCACTCTACAATGAGCAGTTCTTC.

This chain connects TRBV5-1 to TRBJ2-7, with D unresolved. The V gene lost 0 bases and the J gene lost 3 bases, with 10 bases spanning the gap. This CDR3 has 14 amino acids. Germline-derived CDR1 and CDR2 are SGHRS and YFSETQ. CDR3 sequence (DNA): TGCGCCAGCAGCTTGGAACAGTTCGGCTACGAGCAGTACTTC. Encoded protein: CASSLEQFGYEQYF.

The sample holds a few counts of this clonotype. The chain carries TRBV5-1 and TRBJ1-2; D remains ambiguous. The CDR3 is 14 amino acids. V was cut by 4 bases and J by 5 bases, with 15 bases left in between. Germline V CDR1 and CDR2: SGHRS, YFSETQ. CDR3 sequence (DNA): TGCGCCAGCAGCCCCGCGGAAGCCGAATATGGCTACACCTTC. It yields the protein CASSPAEAEYGYTF.

There are a few counts of this clonotype. V is TRBV5-1 and J is TRBJ2-7, with D perhaps being TRBD1 or TRBD2 (6 bases each). V was shortened by 3 bases and J by 2 bases, with 18 bases between the two germline ends. This CDR3 comprises 16 residues. From germline, CDR1 is SGHRS and CDR2 YFSETQ. The CDR3 is CASSSGTGATTYEQYF. The CDR3 DNA follows: TGCGCCAGCAGCTCCGGTACGGGGGCCACTACCTACGAGCAGTACTTC.

The chain links TRBV4-1 to TRBJ1-5; a weak D match, TRBD1 (5 bases). Germline loops: CDR1 MGHRA, CDR2 YSYEKL. This CDR3 comprises 14 residues. With 4 bases removed from V and 7 bases from J, the gap between germline ends came to 14 bases. The chain's CDR3 is CASSPSGGSQPQHF. The CDR3 DNA follows: TGCGCCAGCAGCCCGTCTGGGGGGAGCCAGCCCCAGCATTTT.

This chain links TRBV20-1 with TRBJ1-1; possible D gene TRBD1, 6 bases. This CDR3 contains 10 residues. Germline CDR1 DFQATT, CDR2 SNEGSKA (reference sequence). The CDR3 DNA reads as TGCACCCCAGGGGACACTGAAGCTTTCTTT. This sequence encodes CTPGDTEAFF.

This clonotype was observed a handful of times. The chain employs TRBV11-2 and TRBJ2-1; D gene ambiguous. Trimming shortened V by 5 bases and J by 0 bases, and 11 bases separated the two germline ends. The CDR3 contains 15 residues. Germline CDR1 reads SGHAT; CDR2 reads FQNNGV. The CDR3 sequence is CASSPQVSSYNEQFF. CDR3 coding DNA: TGTGCCAGCAGCCCTCAGGTGAGCTCCTACAATGAGCAGTTCTTC.

This clonotype occurred a few times. The rearrangement links TRBV12-3 or TRBV12-4 to TRBJ1-5, with a weak D call TRBD1 (6 bases). The CDR3 length is 15 residues. The V and J ends lost 5 bases and 2 bases respectively, with 13 bases between them. This CDR3 reads CASSTTGYGNQPQHF. CDR3 nucleotides: TGTGCCAGCAGTACTACAGGGTACGGCAATCAGCCCCAGCATTTT.

The chain recombines TRBV19 with TRBJ2-7, with TRBD1 matching 9 bases. CDR3 size: 15 residues. The germline V gene has CDR1 LNHDA and CDR2 SQIVND (reference sequence). Trimming at V came to 3 bases and at J to 4 bases, leaving 7 bases not matched to a gene. CDR3 sequence (DNA): TGTGCCAGTAGTATCGCCGGGACAGGGAATTACGAGCAGTACTTC. Translating it yields CASSIAGTGNYEQYF.

The rearrangement links TRBV5-1 to TRBJ1-3; no firm D call. V was cut by 0 bases and J by 4 bases, with 8 bases left in between. The length of the CDR3 is 14 residues. From germline, CDR1 is SGHRS and CDR2 YFSETQ. CDR3 sequence reads: CASSLGSPGNTIYF. DNA of the CDR3: TGCGCCAGCAGCTTGGGGTCTCCAGGAAACACCATATATTTT.